The 9 T cell receptor beta chains below come from one sample, sequenced in a study of shared clonotypes between healthy human individuals. Assay used: immunoSEQ multiplex PCR; TCRdb lists only in-frame clones, some missing. This repertoire shows millions of clones, roughly 94% found once; its top ten account for about 1.1%. Positive CCR7 selection of CD45RO-negative cells yielded the naive CD8 cells, and terminally differentiated effector memory CD45RA+ cells were excluded. Sequenced material: naive CD8+ T cells sorted from blood. The source of these receptors is a man aged 18 to 30 in good health.

The chain employs TRBV6-5 and TRBJ1-2; possible D gene TRBD1, 5 bases. Germline CDR1 MNHEY, CDR2 SVGAGI. V was clipped by 4 bases and J by 8 bases, with 17 bases between them. This CDR3 spans 14 amino acids. The DNA of the CDR3 is TGTGCCAGCAGTTCCACGAATCAGGGAGAAGGCTACACCTTC. Protein sequence: CASSSTNQGEGYTF.

The chain is built from TRBV11-2 and TRBJ2-7; 8 bases line up with TRBD2. The V gene's germline CDR1 is SGHAT and CDR2 FQNNGV. This CDR3 spans 17 amino acids. The junction had 12 bases not matched to a gene; V was cut back by 5 bases and J by 0 bases. Here the CDR3 reads CASSPTMREDSSYEQYF. Here the CDR3 DNA reads TGTGCCAGCAGCCCCACAATGCGGGAGGACAGCTCCTACGAGCAGTACTTC.

The CDR3 loop is CASSLLGDRGPWEQYF. CDR3 coding DNA: TGTGCCAGCAGTTTATTAGGGGACAGGGGACCGTGGGAGCAGTACTTC. The J gene is TRBJ2-7, the V gene TRBV27; 10 bases are shared with TRBD1. Germline V gene lookup returns CDR1 MNHEY and CDR2 SMNVEV (reference sequence). The V and J ends lost 1 base and 7 bases, in that order; junction bases with no gene match: 10. The CDR3 consists of 16 residues.

The count of this clone is one. V and J are TRBV11-3 and TRBJ2-1; 7 positions match TRBD1. Per germline, CDR1 SGHNT and CDR2 YENEEA. V trimming: 4 bases; J trimming: 6 bases; junction bases outside the gene matches: 9. The CDR3 extends over 15 amino acids. The CDR3 sequence is CASSYRGKQVNEQFF. CDR3 in DNA: TGTGCCAGCAGCTACAGGGGAAAACAGGTCAATGAGCAGTTCTTC.

The chain carries TRBV7-9 and TRBJ1-5, with D tentatively TRBD1 (6 bases). The CDR3 is made up of 14 amino acids. Germline V gene lookup returns CDR1 SEHNR and CDR2 FQNEAQ (reference sequence). V lost 5 bases to trimming and J lost 9 bases, with 17 bases between them. The CDR3 sequence: CASSPGQASWPQHF. The DNA for the CDR3 is TGTGCCAGCAGCCCGGGACAAGCGTCATGGCCCCAGCATTTT.

To note about this clone: The sample carries other DNA sequences with the same CDR3. The V and J genes are TRBV19 and TRBJ2-3; the D is unclear. The CDR3 extends over 14 amino acids. The germline V and J ends were trimmed by 1 base and 3 bases, with 8 bases remaining between them. Germline CDR1 is LNHDA and CDR2 is SQIVND (reference sequence). CDR3 in amino acids: CASSIGVSTDTQYF. CDR3 nucleotide sequence: TGTGCCAGTAGTATAGGAGTTAGTACAGATACGCAGTATTTT.

The chain uses TRBV28 and TRBJ2-7; 9 bases agree with TRBD1. V trimming: 6 bases; J trimming: 3 bases; junction bases outside the gene matches: 12. CDR3 length: 16 residues. The germline V gene encodes CDR1 MDHEN and CDR2 SYDVKM. CDR3 sequence (DNA): TGTGCCAGCAGCCCCCTAGTGGGACAGGGTATCTACGAGCAGTACTTC. Its translation: CASSPLVGQGIYEQYF.

The V and J genes are TRBV6-1 and TRBJ2-5; D unclear. The CDR3 extends over 15 amino acids. Trimming took off 2 bases at V and 5 bases at J, with 15 bases between the two ends. Looked up from germline, CDR1 is MNHNS and CDR2 is SASEGT. CDR3 residues: CASSENPGIAETQYF. Here the CDR3 DNA reads TGTGCCAGCAGTGAAAACCCGGGTATCGCGGAGACCCAGTACTTC.

This clone is a singleton in its sample. This chain uses TRBV11-2 with TRBJ2-3; D is uncertain. Germline assignment: CDR1 SGHAT and CDR2 FQNNGV. The V and J ends lost 2 bases and 0 bases respectively, with 9 bases between them. The CDR3 contains 15 residues. DNA for the CDR3: TGTGCCAGCAGCTTATCAGGTCCTAGCACAGATACGCAGTATTTT. The encoded protein is CASSLSGPSTDTQYF.